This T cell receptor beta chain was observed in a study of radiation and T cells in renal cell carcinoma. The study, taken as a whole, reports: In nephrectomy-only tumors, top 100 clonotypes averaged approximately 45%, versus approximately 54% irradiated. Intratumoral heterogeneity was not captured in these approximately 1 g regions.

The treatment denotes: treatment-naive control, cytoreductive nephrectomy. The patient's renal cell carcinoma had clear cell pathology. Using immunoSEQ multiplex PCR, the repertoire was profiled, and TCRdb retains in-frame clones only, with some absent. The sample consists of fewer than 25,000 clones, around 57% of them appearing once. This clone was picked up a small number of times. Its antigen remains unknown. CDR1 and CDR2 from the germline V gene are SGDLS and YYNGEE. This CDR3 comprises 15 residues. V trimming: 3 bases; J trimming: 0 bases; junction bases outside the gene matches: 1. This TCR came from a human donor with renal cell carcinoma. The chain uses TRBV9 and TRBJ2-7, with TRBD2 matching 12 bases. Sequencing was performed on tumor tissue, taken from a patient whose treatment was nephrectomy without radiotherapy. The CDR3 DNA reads TGTGCCAGCAGCGCGGGACTAGCGGGCTCCTACGAGCAGTACTTC. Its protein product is CASSAGLAGSYEQYF.